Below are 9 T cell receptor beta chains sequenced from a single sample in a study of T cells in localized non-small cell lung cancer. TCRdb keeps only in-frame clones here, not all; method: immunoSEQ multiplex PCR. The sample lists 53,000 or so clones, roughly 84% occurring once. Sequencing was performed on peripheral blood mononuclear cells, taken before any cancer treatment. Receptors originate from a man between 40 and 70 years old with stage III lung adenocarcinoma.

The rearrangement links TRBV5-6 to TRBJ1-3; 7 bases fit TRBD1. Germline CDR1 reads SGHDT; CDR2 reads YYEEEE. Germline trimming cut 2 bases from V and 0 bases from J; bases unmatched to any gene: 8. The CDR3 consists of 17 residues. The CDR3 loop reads CASSLQGPVTSGNTIYF. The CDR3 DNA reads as TGTGCCAGCAGCTTACAGGGGCCGGTAACCTCTGGAAACACCATATATTTT.

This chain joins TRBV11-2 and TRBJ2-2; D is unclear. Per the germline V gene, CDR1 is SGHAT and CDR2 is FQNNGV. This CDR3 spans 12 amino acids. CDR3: CALMGNTGELFF. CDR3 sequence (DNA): TGTGCACTAATGGGAAACACCGGGGAGCTGTTTTTT.

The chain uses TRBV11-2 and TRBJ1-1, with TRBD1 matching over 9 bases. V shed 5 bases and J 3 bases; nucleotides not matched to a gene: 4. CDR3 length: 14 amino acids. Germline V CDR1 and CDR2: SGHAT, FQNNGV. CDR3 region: CASSVQGAYTEAFF. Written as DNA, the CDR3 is TGTGCCAGCAGCGTACAGGGGGCGTACACTGAAGCTTTCTTT.

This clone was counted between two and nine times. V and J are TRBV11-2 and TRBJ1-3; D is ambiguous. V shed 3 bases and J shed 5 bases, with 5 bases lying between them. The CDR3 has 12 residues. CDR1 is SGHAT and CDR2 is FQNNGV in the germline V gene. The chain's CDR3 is CASSLGRNTIYF. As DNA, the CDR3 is TGTGCCAGCAGCTTGGGCCGAAACACCATATATTTT. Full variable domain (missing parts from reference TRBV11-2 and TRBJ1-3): EAGVAQSPRYKIIEKRQSVAFWCNPISGHATLYWYQQILGQGPKLLIQFQNNGVVDDSQLPKDRFSAERLKGVDSTLKIQPAKLEDSAVYLCASSLGRNTIYFGEGSWLTVV.

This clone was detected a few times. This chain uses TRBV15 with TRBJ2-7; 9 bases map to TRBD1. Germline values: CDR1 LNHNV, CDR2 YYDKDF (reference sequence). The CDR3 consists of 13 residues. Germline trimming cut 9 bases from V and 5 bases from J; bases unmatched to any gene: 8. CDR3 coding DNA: TGTGCCACTGCCGCGGACAGGGGTAACGAGCAGTACTTC. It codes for CATAADRGNEQYF. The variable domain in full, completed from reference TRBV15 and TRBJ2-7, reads DAMVIQNPRYQVTQFGKPVTLSCSQTLNHNVMYWYQQKSSQAPKLLFHYYDKDFNNEADTPDNFQSRRPNTSFCFLDIRSPGLGDTAMYLCATAADRGNEQYFGPGTRLTVT.

The CDR3 nucleotides read TGCAGTGCTAGAGAGTCCTACGAGCAGTACTTC. It encodes CSARESYEQYF. The V call is TRBV20-1, the J call TRBJ2-7; D is undetermined. Between the trimmed V and J ends, which lost 0 bases and 1 base, there was a span of 1 base. The CDR3 is made up of 11 amino acids. In germline, CDR1 is DFQATT, CDR2 SNEGSKA (reference sequence).

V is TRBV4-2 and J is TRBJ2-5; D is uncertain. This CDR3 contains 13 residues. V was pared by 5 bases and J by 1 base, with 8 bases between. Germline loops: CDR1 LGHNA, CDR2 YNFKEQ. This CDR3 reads CASSSPAQETQYF. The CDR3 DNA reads TGTGCCAGCAGCTCCCCAGCCCAAGAGACCCAGTACTTC.

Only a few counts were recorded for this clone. DNA of the CDR3: TGTGCCAGTAGTATAGAGCTGAAGGGGGGCTACGAGCAGTACTTC. Translating gives CASSIELKGGYEQYF. This chain joins TRBV19 and TRBJ2-7, with D possibly called TRBD1 or TRBD2 (6 bases each). Per the germline V gene, CDR1 is LNHDA and CDR2 is SQIVND (reference sequence). V was clipped by 0 bases and J by 3 bases, with 12 bases between them. CDR3 size: 15 residues.

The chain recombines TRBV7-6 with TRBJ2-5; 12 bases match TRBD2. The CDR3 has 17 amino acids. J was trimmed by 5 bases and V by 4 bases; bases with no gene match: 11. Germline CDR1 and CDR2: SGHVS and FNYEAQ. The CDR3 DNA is TGTGCCAGCAGCTCCTACCTTGGACTAGCGGGGAGGGAGACCCAGTACTTC. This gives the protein CASSSYLGLAGRETQYF.